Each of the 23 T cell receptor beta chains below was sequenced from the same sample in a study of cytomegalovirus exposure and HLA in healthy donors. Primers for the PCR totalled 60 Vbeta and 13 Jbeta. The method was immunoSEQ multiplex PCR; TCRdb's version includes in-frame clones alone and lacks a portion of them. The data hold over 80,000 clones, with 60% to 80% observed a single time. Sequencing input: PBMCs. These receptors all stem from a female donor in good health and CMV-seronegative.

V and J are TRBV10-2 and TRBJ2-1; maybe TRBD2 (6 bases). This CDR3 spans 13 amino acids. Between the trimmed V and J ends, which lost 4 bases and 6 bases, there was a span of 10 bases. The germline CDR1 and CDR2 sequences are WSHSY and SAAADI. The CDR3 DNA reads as TGCGCCAGCAGTGCACTGACTAGCAATGAGCAGTTCTTC. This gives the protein CASSALTSNEQFF.

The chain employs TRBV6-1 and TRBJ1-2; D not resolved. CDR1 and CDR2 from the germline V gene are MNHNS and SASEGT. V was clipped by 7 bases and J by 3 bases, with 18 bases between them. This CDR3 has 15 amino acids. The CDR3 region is CASTGRERADYGYTF. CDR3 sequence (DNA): TGTGCCAGCACCGGGAGGGAAAGGGCGGACTATGGCTACACCTTC.

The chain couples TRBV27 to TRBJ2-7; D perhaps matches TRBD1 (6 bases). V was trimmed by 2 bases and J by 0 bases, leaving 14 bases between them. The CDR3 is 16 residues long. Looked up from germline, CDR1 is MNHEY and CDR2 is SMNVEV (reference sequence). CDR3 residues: CASSLMTGRSSYEQYF. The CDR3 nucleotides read TGTGCCAGCAGTTTAATGACAGGAAGGAGCTCCTACGAGCAGTACTTC.

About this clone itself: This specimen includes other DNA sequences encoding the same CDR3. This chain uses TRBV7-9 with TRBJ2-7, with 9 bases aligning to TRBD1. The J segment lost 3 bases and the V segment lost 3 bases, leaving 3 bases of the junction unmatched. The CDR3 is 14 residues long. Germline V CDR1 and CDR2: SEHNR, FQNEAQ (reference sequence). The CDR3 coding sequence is TGTGCCAGCAGCTTTGGGACAGGGAGCTACGAGCAGTACTTC. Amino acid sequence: CASSFGTGSYEQYF. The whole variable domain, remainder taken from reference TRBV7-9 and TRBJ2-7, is DTGVSQNPRHKITKRGQNVTFRCDPISEHNRLYWYRQTLGQGPEFLTYFQNEAQLEKSRLLSDRFSAERPKGSFSTLEIQRTEQGDSAMYLCASSFGTGSYEQYFGPGTRLTVT.

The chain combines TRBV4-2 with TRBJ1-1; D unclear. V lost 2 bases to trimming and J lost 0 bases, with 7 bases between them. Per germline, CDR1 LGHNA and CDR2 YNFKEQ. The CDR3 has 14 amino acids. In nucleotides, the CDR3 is TGTGCCAGCAGCCAACCAAACATGAACACTGAAGCTTTCTTT. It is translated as CASSQPNMNTEAFF.

The CDR3, as DNA: TGCGCCAGCAGCTTGAACTCGGTTAATGAAAAACTGTTTTTT. Protein product: CASSLNSVNEKLFF. V is TRBV5-1 and J is TRBJ1-4; D ambiguous. V was cut by 1 base and J by 4 bases, with 8 bases left in between. Germline V gene data show CDR1 as SGHRS and CDR2 as YFSETQ. The CDR3 sequence is 14 residues long.

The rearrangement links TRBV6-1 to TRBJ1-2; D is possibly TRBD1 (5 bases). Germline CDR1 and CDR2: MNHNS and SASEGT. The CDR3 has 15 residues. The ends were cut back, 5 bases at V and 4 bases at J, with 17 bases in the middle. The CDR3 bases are TGTGCCAGCAGTTTGGACATCCCGTTGATCTATGGCTACACCTTC. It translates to CASSLDIPLIYGYTF.

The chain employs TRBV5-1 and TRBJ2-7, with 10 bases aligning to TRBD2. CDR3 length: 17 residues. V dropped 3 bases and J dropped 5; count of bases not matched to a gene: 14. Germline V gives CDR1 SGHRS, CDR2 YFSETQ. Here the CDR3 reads CASSWGLAGALRDEQYF. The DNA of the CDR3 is TGCGCCAGCAGCTGGGGGCTAGCGGGGGCCCTAAGAGACGAGCAGTACTTC.

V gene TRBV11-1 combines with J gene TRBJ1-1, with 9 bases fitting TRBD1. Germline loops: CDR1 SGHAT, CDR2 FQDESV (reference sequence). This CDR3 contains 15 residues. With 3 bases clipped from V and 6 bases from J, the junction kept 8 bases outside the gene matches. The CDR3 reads CASSLGTGPKAEAFF. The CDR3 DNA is TGTGCCAGCAGCTTGGGGACAGGGCCGAAGGCTGAAGCTTTCTTT. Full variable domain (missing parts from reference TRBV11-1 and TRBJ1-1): EAEVAQSPRYKITEKSQAVAFWCDPISGHATLYWYRQILGQGPELLVQFQDESVVDDSQLPKDRFSAERLKGVDSTLKIQPAELGDSAMYLCASSLGTGPKAEAFFGQGTRLTVV.

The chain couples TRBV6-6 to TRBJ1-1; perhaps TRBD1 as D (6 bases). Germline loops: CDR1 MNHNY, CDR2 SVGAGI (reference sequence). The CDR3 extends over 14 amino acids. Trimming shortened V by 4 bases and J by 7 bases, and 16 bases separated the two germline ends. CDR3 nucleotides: TGTGCCAGCAGTTCCAGGGCGGGGGCGAATGAAGCTTTCTTT. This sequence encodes CASSSRAGANEAFF.

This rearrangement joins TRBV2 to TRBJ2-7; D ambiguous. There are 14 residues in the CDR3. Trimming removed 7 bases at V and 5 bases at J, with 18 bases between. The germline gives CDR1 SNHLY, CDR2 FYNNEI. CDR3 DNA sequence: TGTGCCAGCAACCGTCGAACAGCTACAAACGAGCAGTACTTC. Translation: CASNRRTATNEQYF.

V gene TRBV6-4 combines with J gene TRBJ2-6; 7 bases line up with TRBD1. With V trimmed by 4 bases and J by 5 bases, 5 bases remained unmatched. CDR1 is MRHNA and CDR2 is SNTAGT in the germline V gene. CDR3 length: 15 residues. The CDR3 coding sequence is TGTGCCAGCAGTGGACAGGGAGACTGGGCCAACGTCCTGACTTTC. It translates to CASSGQGDWANVLTF.

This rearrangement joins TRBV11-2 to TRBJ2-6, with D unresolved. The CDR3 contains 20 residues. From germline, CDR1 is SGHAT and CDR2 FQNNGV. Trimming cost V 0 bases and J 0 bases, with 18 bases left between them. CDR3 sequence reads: CASSLDRGADLLSGANVLTF. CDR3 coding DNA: TGTGCCAGCAGCTTAGATAGAGGAGCTGACCTCCTCTCTGGGGCCAACGTCCTGACTTTC.

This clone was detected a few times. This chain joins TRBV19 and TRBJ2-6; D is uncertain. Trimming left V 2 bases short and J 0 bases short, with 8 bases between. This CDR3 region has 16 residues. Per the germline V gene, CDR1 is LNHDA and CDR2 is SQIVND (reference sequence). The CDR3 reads CASSISLVSGANVLTF. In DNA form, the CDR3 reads TGTGCCAGTAGTATATCGCTAGTCTCTGGGGCCAACGTCCTGACTTTC.

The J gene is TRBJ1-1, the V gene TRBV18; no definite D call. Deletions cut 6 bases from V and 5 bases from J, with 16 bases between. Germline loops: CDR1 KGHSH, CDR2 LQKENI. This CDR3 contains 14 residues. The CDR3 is CASSLYGRETEAFF. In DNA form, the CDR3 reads TGTGCCAGCTCGCTCTACGGGAGAGAAACTGAAGCTTTCTTT.

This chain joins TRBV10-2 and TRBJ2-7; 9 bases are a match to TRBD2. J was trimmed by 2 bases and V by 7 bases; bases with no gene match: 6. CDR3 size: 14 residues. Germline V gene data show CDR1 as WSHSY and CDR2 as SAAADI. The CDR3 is CASIRSGSAYEQYF. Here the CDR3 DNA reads TGCGCCAGCATCCGTAGCGGGAGCGCCTACGAGCAGTACTTC.

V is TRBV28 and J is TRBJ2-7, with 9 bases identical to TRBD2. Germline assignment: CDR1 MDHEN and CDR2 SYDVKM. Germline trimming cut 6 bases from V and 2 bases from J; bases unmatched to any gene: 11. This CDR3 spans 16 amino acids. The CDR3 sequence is CASRKTSSGATYEQYF. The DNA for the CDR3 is TGTGCCAGCAGGAAAACTTCTAGCGGGGCTACCTACGAGCAGTACTTC.

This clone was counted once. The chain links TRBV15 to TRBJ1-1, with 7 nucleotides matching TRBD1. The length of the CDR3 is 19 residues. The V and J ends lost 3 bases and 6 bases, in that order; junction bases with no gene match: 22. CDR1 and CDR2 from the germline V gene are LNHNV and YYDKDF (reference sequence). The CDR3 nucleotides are TGTGCCACCAGCAGCTATTCCCTGAGGGACAGCCCCCGTGCGGCTGAAGCTTTCTTT. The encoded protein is CATSSYSLRDSPRAAEAFF.

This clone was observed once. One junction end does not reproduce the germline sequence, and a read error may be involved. The CDR3 sequence is CASSLAGRTDTQYF. CDR3 DNA: TGTGCTAGCAGCTTAGCGGGGAGGACAGATACGCAGTATTTT. The chain carries TRBV7-7 and TRBJ2-3; 8 nucleotides match TRBD2. This CDR3 comprises 14 residues. Germline CDR1 SSHAT, CDR2 FNYEAQ (reference sequence).

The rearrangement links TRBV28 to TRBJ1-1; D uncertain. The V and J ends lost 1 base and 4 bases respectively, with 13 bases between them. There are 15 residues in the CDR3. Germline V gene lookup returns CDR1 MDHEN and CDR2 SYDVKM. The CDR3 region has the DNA TGTGCCAGCAGTTTATTGCGGAATGTGGGCACTGAAGCTTTCTTT. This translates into CASSLLRNVGTEAFF.

The CDR3 loop is CASSRAQETQYF. DNA for the CDR3: TGTGCCAGCAGCAGAGCCCAAGAGACCCAGTACTTC. The chain is built from TRBV5-4 and TRBJ2-5; no definite D call. CDR1 is SGHNT and CDR2 is YYREEE in the germline V gene (reference sequence). The CDR3 is 12 amino acids. Trimming took off 4 bases at V and 1 base at J, with 5 bases between the two ends.

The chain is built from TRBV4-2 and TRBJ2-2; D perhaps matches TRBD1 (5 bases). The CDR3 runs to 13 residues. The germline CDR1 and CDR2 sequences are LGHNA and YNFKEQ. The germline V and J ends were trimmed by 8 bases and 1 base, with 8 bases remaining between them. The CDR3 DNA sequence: TGTGCCAGCGAGCAGGGGAACACCGGGGAGCTGTTTTTT. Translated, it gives CASEQGNTGELFF.

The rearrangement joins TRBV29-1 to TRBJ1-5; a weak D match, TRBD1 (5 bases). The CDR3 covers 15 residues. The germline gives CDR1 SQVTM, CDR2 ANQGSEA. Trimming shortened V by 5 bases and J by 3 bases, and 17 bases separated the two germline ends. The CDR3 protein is CSVSDSPGNNQPQHF. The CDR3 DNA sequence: TGCAGCGTTTCCGACAGCCCAGGGAACAATCAGCCCCAGCATTTT.